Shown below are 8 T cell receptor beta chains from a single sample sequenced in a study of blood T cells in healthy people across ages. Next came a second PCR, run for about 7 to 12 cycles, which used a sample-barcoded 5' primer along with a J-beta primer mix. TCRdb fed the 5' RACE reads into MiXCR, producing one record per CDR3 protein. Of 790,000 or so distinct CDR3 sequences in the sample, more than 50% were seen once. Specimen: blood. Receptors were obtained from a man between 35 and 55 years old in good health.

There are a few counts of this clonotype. CDR3 DNA: TGCGCCAGCAGCTTGGAGGACAGGCCTAGGGAGACCCAGTACTTC. The encoded protein is CASSLEDRPRETQYF. The chain couples TRBV5-1 to TRBJ2-5; TRBD1 matches at 7 bases. Germline lookup yields CDR1 SGHRS and CDR2 YFSETQ. With 0 bases clipped from V and 5 bases from J, the junction kept 7 bases outside the gene matches. This CDR3 is 15 amino acids long.

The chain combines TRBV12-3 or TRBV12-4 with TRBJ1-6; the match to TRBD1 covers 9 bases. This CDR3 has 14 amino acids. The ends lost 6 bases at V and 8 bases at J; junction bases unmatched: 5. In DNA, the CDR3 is TGTGCCAGCAGCCGGGACAGGGTGCATTCACCCCTCCACTTT. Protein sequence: CASSRDRVHSPLHF.

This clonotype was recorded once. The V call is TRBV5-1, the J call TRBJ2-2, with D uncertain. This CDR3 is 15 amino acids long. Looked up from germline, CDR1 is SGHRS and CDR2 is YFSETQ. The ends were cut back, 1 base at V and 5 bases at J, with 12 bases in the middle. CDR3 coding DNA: TGCGCCAGCAGCTTGAGGGAATTACAAACCGGGGAGCTGTTTTTT. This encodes CASSLRELQTGELFF.

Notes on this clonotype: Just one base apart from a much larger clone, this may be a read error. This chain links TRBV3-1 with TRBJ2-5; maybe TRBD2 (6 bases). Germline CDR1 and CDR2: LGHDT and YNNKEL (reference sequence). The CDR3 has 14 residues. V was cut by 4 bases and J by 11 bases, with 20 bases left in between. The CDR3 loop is CASSPQLTSTEQYF. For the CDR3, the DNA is TGTGCCAGCAGCCCTCAATTGACTAGTACTGAGCAGTACTTC.

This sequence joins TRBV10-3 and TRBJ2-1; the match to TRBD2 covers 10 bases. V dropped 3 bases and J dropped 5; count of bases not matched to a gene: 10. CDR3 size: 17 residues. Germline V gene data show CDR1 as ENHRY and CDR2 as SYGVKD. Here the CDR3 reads CAISEGDRTSGNNEQFF. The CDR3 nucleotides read TGTGCCATCAGTGAAGGGGATCGGACTAGCGGAAACAATGAGCAGTTCTTC.

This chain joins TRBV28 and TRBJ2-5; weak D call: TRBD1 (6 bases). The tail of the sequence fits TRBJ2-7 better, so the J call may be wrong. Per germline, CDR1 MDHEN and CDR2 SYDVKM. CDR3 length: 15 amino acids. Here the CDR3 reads CASTIRGTPAHEQYF. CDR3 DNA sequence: TGTGCCAGCACCATCAGGGGCACCCCCGCCCACGAGCAGTACTTC.

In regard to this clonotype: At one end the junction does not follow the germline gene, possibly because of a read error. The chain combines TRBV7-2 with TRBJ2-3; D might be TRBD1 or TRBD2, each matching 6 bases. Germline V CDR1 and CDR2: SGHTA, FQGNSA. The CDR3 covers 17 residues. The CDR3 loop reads CANSLGGGKFASDTQYF. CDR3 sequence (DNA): TGTGCCAACAGCTTGGGGGGCGGCAAATTCGCTTCAGATACGCAGTATTTT.

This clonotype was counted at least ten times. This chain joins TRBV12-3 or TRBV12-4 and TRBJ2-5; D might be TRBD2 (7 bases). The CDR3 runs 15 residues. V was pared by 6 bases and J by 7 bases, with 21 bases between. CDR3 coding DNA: TGTGCCAGCAGGGGAGCGGGGACACAGTCTGGGACCCAGTACTTC. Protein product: CASRGAGTQSGTQYF.